The 21 T cell receptor beta chains in this list originate from one sample, sequenced in a study of response to subunit inactivated influenza vaccine. TCRdb re-called the RT-PCR reads with MiXCR, one entry per CDR3 protein. This table holds hundreds of thousands of distinct CDR3 sequences, approximately 24% found once. The source was CD4+ T cells sorted from PBMCs, collected 5 to 6 days after vaccination. Receptors were obtained from a man aged 50 to 59 who received an inactivated influenza vaccine.

This clonotype was counted between two and nine times. This chain links TRBV10-3 with TRBJ2-7; D not certain. Germline CDR1 reads ENHRY; CDR2 reads SYGVKD. The CDR3 covers 15 residues. Trimming stripped 4 bases from V and 0 bases from J, with 13 bases between. The CDR3 here is CAISAFSGTSYEQYF. CDR3 DNA: TGTGCCATCAGTGCTTTTTCCGGAACCTCCTACGAGCAGTACTTC.

This clonotype was counted between two and nine times. The chain carries TRBV6-5 and TRBJ2-3, with 9 positions matching TRBD1. The CDR3 spans 17 residues. Trimming cost V 2 bases and J 2 bases; bases outside gene matches: 8. Germline V gene data show CDR1 as MNHEY and CDR2 as SVGAGI. The DNA for the CDR3 is TGTGCCAGCAGTTACCGCGGGACAGGGCTCTACACAGATACGCAGTATTTT. It specifies CASSYRGTGLYTDTQYF.

This clonotype was counted ten times or more. This chain connects TRBV7-2 to TRBJ2-2; no definite D call. Germline V gives CDR1 SGHTA, CDR2 FQGNSA. The V gene lost 0 bases and the J gene lost 1 base, with 6 bases spanning the gap. The CDR3 covers 15 residues. The CDR3: CASSLAAGNTGELFF. Written as DNA, the CDR3 is TGTGCCAGCAGCTTAGCGGCCGGGAACACCGGGGAGCTGTTTTTT. The full variable domain, completed using reference TRBV7-2 and TRBJ2-2, is GAGVSQSPSNKVTEKGKDVELRCDPISGHTALYWYRQSLGQGLEFLIYFQGNSAPDKSGLPSDRFSAERTGGSVSTLTIQRTQQEDSAVYLCASSLAAGNTGELFFGEGSRLTVL.

CDR3 nucleotides: TGCAGCGTTAGAGGAACCTCTGGGGCCAACGTCCTGACTTTC. Translating gives CSVRGTSGANVLTF. The chain employs TRBV29-1 and TRBJ2-6; D is uncertain. Germline V gene lookup returns CDR1 SQVTM and CDR2 ANQGSEA. Trimming removed 5 bases from V and 0 bases from J, with 8 bases in between. The CDR3 consists of 14 residues.

This clonotype has just a few counts. This chain connects TRBV5-5 to TRBJ1-2; 9 positions agree with TRBD1. The CDR3 has 15 residues. Germline trimming cut 3 bases from V and 4 bases from J; bases unmatched to any gene: 7. Germline V lookup: CDR1 SGHKS, CDR2 YYEKEE (reference sequence). The CDR3 DNA sequence: TGTGCCAGCAGCTGGGGACAGGGTGGCCCCTATGGCTACACCTTC. This gives the protein CASSWGQGGPYGYTF.

This chain connects TRBV9 to TRBJ1-4, with 7 bases that match TRBD1. The junction had 4 bases not matched to a gene; V was cut back by 0 bases and J by 8 bases. Germline V gene data show CDR1 as SGDLS and CDR2 as YYNGEE. This CDR3 comprises 14 residues. The CDR3 coding sequence is TGTGCCAGCAGCGTAGACAGGGGAGGGGAAAAACTGTTTTTT. It encodes CASSVDRGGEKLFF.

In its sample, this clonotype was seen a few times. CDR3 in amino acids: CASSLVPPPAADTQYF. Written as DNA, the CDR3 is TGCGCCAGCAGCTTGGTTCCCCCTCCGGCGGCAGATACGCAGTATTTT. The rearrangement joins TRBV5-1 to TRBJ2-3; no reliable D call. Trimming took off 0 bases at V and 4 bases at J, with 15 bases between the two ends. Germline lookup yields CDR1 SGHRS and CDR2 YFSETQ. CDR3 length equals 16 residues.

This clonotype was observed a handful of times. J is TRBJ2-2 and V is TRBV12-3 or TRBV12-4; TRBD1 matches at 9 bases. The CDR3 totals 14 residues. With 5 bases clipped from V and 7 bases from J, the junction kept 5 bases outside the gene matches. In nucleotides, the CDR3 is TGTGCCAGCAGTCTGACAGGGGGTATCGGGGAGCTGTTTTTT. This translates into CASSLTGGIGELFF.

This chain joins TRBV6-2 or TRBV6-3 and TRBJ2-2; a possible D gene is TRBD2 (5 bases). The length of the CDR3 is 16 residues. Trimming removed 8 bases at V and 1 base at J, with 17 bases between. Germline CDR1 reads MNHEY; CDR2 reads SVGEGT. The CDR3 is CASLLTRGGNTGELFF. The CDR3 nucleotides are TGTGCCAGCCTACTTACCAGAGGAGGGAACACCGGGGAGCTGTTTTTT.

V and J are TRBV20-1 and TRBJ1-1; 7 bases align to TRBD1. The CDR3 is 14 amino acids. From germline, CDR1 is DFQATT and CDR2 SNEGSKA (reference sequence). With V trimmed by 0 bases and J by 5 bases, 6 bases remained unmatched. The CDR3: CSARETGSFTEAFF. The CDR3 DNA follows: TGCAGTGCTAGAGAGACAGGGAGTTTTACTGAAGCTTTCTTT.

This clonotype turned up a few times. The rearrangement links TRBV4-1 to TRBJ1-2; maybe TRBD1 (5 bases). V was shortened by 0 bases and J by 4 bases, with 15 bases between the two germline ends. This CDR3 has 16 amino acids. The germline CDR1 and CDR2 sequences are MGHRA and YSYEKL. The CDR3 protein is CASSQDSAGSSYGYTF. CDR3 in DNA: TGCGCCAGCAGCCAAGATAGCGCAGGGAGTTCCTATGGCTACACCTTC.

The chain couples TRBV28 to TRBJ2-7; 14 bases map to TRBD2. Trimming took 4 bases from V and 5 from J; bases not matched to a gene: 7. The CDR3 spans 16 residues. Germline V CDR1 and CDR2: MDHEN, SYDVKM. This chain's CDR3 is CASSSTGLAGAHEQYF. The CDR3 bases are TGTGCCAGCAGTTCCACGGGACTAGCGGGAGCCCACGAGCAGTACTTC.

CDR3 sequence (DNA): TGTGCCAGCAGTTACTCGACAGGGACGAATGAAAAACTGTTTTTT. It translates to CASSYSTGTNEKLFF. V and J are TRBV6-2 or TRBV6-3 and TRBJ1-4; TRBD1 matches 7 bases. The CDR3 has 15 amino acids. V was clipped by 0 bases and J by 5 bases; unmatched bases: 3. Germline V gene sequence: CDR1 MNHEY, CDR2 SVGEGT.

This clonotype has only a few counts. The J gene is TRBJ2-1, the V gene TRBV7-8; 7 nucleotides line up with TRBD2. V lost 0 bases and J lost 4; bases outside the gene matches: 9. The germline CDR1 and CDR2 sequences are SGHVS and FQNEAQ. The CDR3 length is 17 residues. The CDR3, as DNA: TGTGCCAGCAGCTTAGCGGTGGCTAGCGGACTATACAATGAGCAGTTCTTC. This gives the protein CASSLAVASGLYNEQFF.

V and J are TRBV20-1 and TRBJ1-6; maybe TRBD1 (6 bases). This CDR3 spans 13 amino acids. The V gene's germline CDR1 is DFQATT and CDR2 SNEGSKA (reference sequence). V dropped 2 bases and J dropped 9 bases, with 11 bases sitting between them. The CDR3 loop reads CSARLQGVSPLHF. In DNA form, the CDR3 reads TGCAGTGCTAGACTACAGGGTGTTTCACCCCTCCACTTT.

V gene TRBV4-3 combines with J gene TRBJ2-7, with D possibly TRBD1 on 5 matching bases. This CDR3 is 15 amino acids long. Trimming left V 0 bases short and J 4 bases short, with 13 bases between. The germline V gene encodes CDR1 LGHNA and CDR2 YSLEER. CDR3 DNA: TGCGCCAGCAGCCAAGATCTGCTGGGGCGGTACGAGCAGTACTTC. Protein sequence: CASSQDLLGRYEQYF.

The V gene is TRBV20-1, the J gene TRBJ2-6; D perhaps matches TRBD1 (6 bases). Germline V gene lookup returns CDR1 DFQATT and CDR2 SNEGSKA (reference sequence). V lost 2 bases and J 5 bases, leaving 16 bases between the germline ends. CDR3 length: 16 residues. CDR3 residues: CSARPITGRWANVLTF. The CDR3 DNA follows: TGCAGTGCTAGACCAATTACAGGGAGATGGGCCAACGTCCTGACTTTC.

The chain carries TRBV20-1 and TRBJ2-3; D tentatively fits TRBD1 or TRBD2 (5 bases each). V lost 5 bases, J lost 4 bases, and 13 bases lay in between. The CDR3 covers 13 residues. The germline CDR1 and CDR2 sequences are DFQATT and SNEGSKA (reference sequence). Here the CDR3 reads CSAEGPSPDTQYF. The CDR3 DNA reads TGCAGTGCTGAGGGGCCTTCCCCAGATACGCAGTATTTT.

This clonotype was seen a few times. Mismatch with germline at one junction end may stem from a read error. The chain is built from TRBV7-7 and TRBJ2-5, with a weak D call TRBD1 (6 bases). Germline CDR1 reads SSHAT; CDR2 reads FNYEAQ (reference sequence). This CDR3 has 12 residues. CDR3 protein: CASSSRGETQYF. The CDR3 coding sequence is TGTGCTAGCAGCTCGAGGGGGGAGACCCAGTACTTC.

The V gene is TRBV12-3 or TRBV12-4, the J gene TRBJ2-5, with D possibly being TRBD1 (6 bases). The CDR3 loop spans 12 amino acids. V was trimmed by 6 bases and J by 12 bases, leaving 17 bases between them. The CDR3 DNA follows: TGTGCCAGCAGCCCAATTACAGGGCCCAAGTACTTC. Translated: CASSPITGPKYF.

This clonotype was observed a few times. The chain links TRBV10-1 to TRBJ2-1; D uncertain. Trimming removed 2 bases at V and 0 bases at J, with 5 bases between. The CDR3 consists of 14 residues. Germline loops: CDR1 WNHNN, CDR2 SYGVQD (reference sequence). Written as DNA, the CDR3 is TGCGCCAGCAGTGAGACAGCCTCCTACAATGAGCAGTTCTTC. Its protein product is CASSETASYNEQFF.